Listed below are T cell receptor beta chains from one sample, sequenced in a study of response to subunit inactivated influenza vaccine. TCRdb reprocessed the RT-PCR reads with MiXCR, giving one entry per CDR3 protein. This sample carries around 530,000 distinct CDR3 sequences, 10% to 15% of them seen once, and the ten largest clones take roughly 10%. The source material was PBMCs from blood, sampled on the day of vaccination. The receptors were sampled from a man aged 50-59 years who received an inactivated influenza vaccine. Each CDR3 is given with its conserved first and last residue. The order of the fields is D gene, clone size, J gene, V gene, CDR3 DNA, CDR3 protein. The D gene is left open where the match is weak. Rows may omit the clone size; those that give it use once, few, many or a size class.

d_gene: .
abundance: few
j_gene: TRBJ2-2
v_gene: TRBV20-1
CDR3nt: TGCAGTGCTAGAGATGTTAGCGGGGAGCTGTTTTTT
CDR3aa: CSARDVSGELFF

d_gene: TRBD2
abundance: .
j_gene: TRBJ2-3
v_gene: TRBV20-1
CDR3nt: TGCAGTGCTAACCTAGCGGCTAGCACAGATACGCAGTATTTT
CDR3aa: CSANLAASTDTQYF

d_gene: .
abundance: few
j_gene: TRBJ1-5
v_gene: TRBV12-3/TRBV12-4
CDR3nt: TGTGCCAGCAGTTTGGAGAGCAATCAGCCCCAGCATTTT
CDR3aa: CASSLESNQPQHF

d_gene: .
abundance: .
j_gene: TRBJ2-7
v_gene: TRBV7-2
CDR3nt: TGTGCCAGACCCAAAGGTGGGGTCCGCTACGAGCAGTACTTC
CDR3aa: CARPKGGVRYEQYF

d_gene: .
abundance: many
j_gene: TRBJ2-1
v_gene: TRBV7-8
CDR3nt: TGTGCCAGCAGCGTAACAAAGAACAATGAGCAGTTCTTC
CDR3aa: CASSVTKNNEQFF

d_gene: .
abundance: .
j_gene: TRBJ1-5
v_gene: TRBV13
CDR3nt: TGTGCCAGCAGCTTTCAGGGTCAGCCCCAGCATTTT
CDR3aa: CASSFQGQPQHF

d_gene: .
abundance: few
j_gene: TRBJ1-4
v_gene: TRBV12-3/TRBV12-4
CDR3nt: TGTGCCAGAGATCCAACTAATGAAAAACTGTTTTTT
CDR3aa: CARDPTNEKLFF

d_gene: .
abundance: .
j_gene: TRBJ1-4
v_gene: TRBV12-3/TRBV12-4
CDR3nt: TGTGCCAGCAGTTTAGCGCCTGAGGTAAAACTGTTTTTT
CDR3aa: CASSLAPEVKLFF

d_gene: TRBD2
abundance: .
j_gene: TRBJ2-5
v_gene: TRBV25-1
CDR3nt: TGTGCCAGCAGTGTAGGTGCGGGAGCGAGGGAGACCCAGTACTTC
CDR3aa: CASSVGAGARETQYF

d_gene: TRBD1
abundance: few
j_gene: TRBJ2-7
v_gene: TRBV25-1
CDR3nt: TGTGCCAGCAGTGAATGGGACAGTTCCTACGAGCAGTACTTC
CDR3aa: CASSEWDSSYEQYF

d_gene: .
abundance: few
j_gene: TRBJ2-7
v_gene: TRBV29-1
CDR3nt: TGCAGCGTTACAAAGACTGCCTCTTACGAGCAGTACTTC
CDR3aa: CSVTKTASYEQYF

d_gene: .
abundance: .
j_gene: TRBJ1-2
v_gene: TRBV7-9
CDR3nt: TGTGCCAGCACCTTAGACCCCCCTTATGGCTACACCTTC
CDR3aa: CASTLDPPYGYTF

d_gene: TRBD2
abundance: few
j_gene: TRBJ2-2
v_gene: TRBV20-1
CDR3nt: TGCAGTGCTAGTAGGCTAGCGGTGGGCGGGGAGCTGTTTTTT
CDR3aa: CSASRLAVGGELFF

d_gene: .
abundance: .
j_gene: TRBJ2-5
v_gene: TRBV29-1
CDR3nt: TGCAGCGTTGGGGGGGCTTCCCGGTGGGAGACCCAGTACTTC
CDR3aa: CSVGGASRWETQYF

d_gene: TRBD2
abundance: few
j_gene: TRBJ2-5
v_gene: TRBV11-2
CDR3nt: TGTGCCAGCAGCTTAGTCAAGCTAGCGGGGGGGCAAGAGACCCAGTACTTC
CDR3aa: CASSLVKLAGGQETQYF

d_gene: TRBD1
abundance: few
j_gene: TRBJ2-3
v_gene: TRBV4-2
CDR3nt: TGTGCCAGCAGCCAAGAAATCCAGACAGGGGATACGCAGTATTTT
CDR3aa: CASSQEIQTGDTQYF

d_gene: .
abundance: few
j_gene: TRBJ2-7
v_gene: TRBV15
CDR3nt: TGTGCCACCAGCAGGGCAGGGGTGAGCTCCTACGAGCAGTACTTC
CDR3aa: CATSRAGVSSYEQYF

d_gene: TRBD2
abundance: few
j_gene: TRBJ2-2
v_gene: TRBV19
CDR3nt: TGTGCCAGTAGTATCGCTCGGACGAGACTAGCGTACACCGGGGAGCTGTTTTTT
CDR3aa: CASSIARTRLAYTGELFF

d_gene: .
abundance: .
j_gene: TRBJ1-2
v_gene: TRBV6-2/TRBV6-3
CDR3nt: TGTGCCAGCAGTTACGGCGCGTACCCCCGCTACACCTTC
CDR3aa: CASSYGAYPRYTF

d_gene: .
abundance: .
j_gene: TRBJ1-2
v_gene: TRBV6-1
CDR3nt: TGTGCCAGCAGTACCGCGTCCACCTTC
CDR3aa: CASSTASTF

d_gene: TRBD2
abundance: .
j_gene: TRBJ2-7
v_gene: TRBV12-3/TRBV12-4
CDR3nt: TGTGCCAGCAGTCCACCCGAAGGGCGGGGGGATTTCTACGAGCAGTACTTC
CDR3aa: CASSPPEGRGDFYEQYF

d_gene: TRBD2
abundance: many
j_gene: TRBJ2-3
v_gene: TRBV11-1
CDR3nt: TGTGCCAGCAGCTCAAAGGTTCGACTAGCGGGGGTTCAGGGTACGCAGTATTTT
CDR3aa: CASSSKVRLAGVQGTQYF

d_gene: .
abundance: .
j_gene: TRBJ2-2
v_gene: TRBV2
CDR3nt: TGTGCCATATTAAAAACCGGGGAGCTGTTTTTT
CDR3aa: CAILKTGELFF

d_gene: TRBD1
abundance: .
j_gene: TRBJ2-5
v_gene: TRBV4-1
CDR3nt: TGCGCCAGCAGCCAAGATCGGACAGGGATTCAAGAGACCCAGTACTTC
CDR3aa: CASSQDRTGIQETQYF

d_gene: .
abundance: few
j_gene: TRBJ2-7
v_gene: TRBV20-1
CDR3nt: TGCAGTGCAACCGGGAAATTGCTCTACGAGCAGTACTTC
CDR3aa: CSATGKLLYEQYF

d_gene: .
abundance: few
j_gene: TRBJ1-1
v_gene: TRBV6-5
CDR3nt: TGTGCCAGCAGTTACTCCGTAGCTATCTTGAACACTGAAGCTTTCTTT
CDR3aa: CASSYSVAILNTEAFF

d_gene: .
abundance: .
j_gene: TRBJ1-2
v_gene: TRBV3-1
CDR3nt: TGTGCCAGCAGCCAATCCGTAGACTATGGCTACACCTTC
CDR3aa: CASSQSVDYGYTF

d_gene: .
abundance: many
j_gene: TRBJ2-5
v_gene: TRBV5-1
CDR3nt: TGCGCCAGCAGCTTGGGGGGAAGGGAGCCAACCGCGGAGACCCAGTACTTC
CDR3aa: CASSLGGREPTAETQYF

d_gene: TRBD1
abundance: .
j_gene: TRBJ2-5
v_gene: TRBV6-2/TRBV6-3
CDR3nt: TGTGCCAGCAGTTCCACCGGGACAGGGGCAGAGACCCAGTACTTC
CDR3aa: CASSSTGTGAETQYF

d_gene: .
abundance: .
j_gene: TRBJ2-1
v_gene: TRBV5-1
CDR3nt: TGCGCCAGCCAAGACTCAACCTACAATGAGCAGTTCTTC
CDR3aa: CASQDSTYNEQFF

d_gene: .
abundance: few
j_gene: TRBJ2-1
v_gene: TRBV5-1
CDR3nt: TGCGCCAGCAGCTTGTTAGGACCGACAGACTACAATGAGCAGTTCTTC
CDR3aa: CASSLLGPTDYNEQFF

d_gene: .
abundance: .
j_gene: TRBJ2-2
v_gene: TRBV7-3
CDR3nt: TGTGCCAGCAGCTCGGTCCCCACCGGGGAGCTGTTTTTT
CDR3aa: CASSSVPTGELFF

d_gene: TRBD2
abundance: many
j_gene: TRBJ2-1
v_gene: TRBV5-1
CDR3nt: TGCGCCAGCAGCTTGGGGACTAGCGGTAACAATGAGCAGTTCTTC
CDR3aa: CASSLGTSGNNEQFF

d_gene: .
abundance: .
j_gene: TRBJ2-6
v_gene: TRBV3-1
CDR3nt: TGTGCCAGCAGCCAGACCCACAGGGCTGGGGCCAACGTCCTGACTTTC
CDR3aa: CASSQTHRAGANVLTF

d_gene: .
abundance: many
j_gene: TRBJ2-7
v_gene: TRBV27
CDR3nt: TGTGCCAGCAGTTTGGGCGGGCCTGGACCCTACGAGCAGTACTTC
CDR3aa: CASSLGGPGPYEQYF

d_gene: .
abundance: .
j_gene: TRBJ2-7
v_gene: TRBV7-9
CDR3nt: TGTGCCAGCCGGCGGGGCACAACGGCCTACGAGCAGTACTTC
CDR3aa: CASRRGTTAYEQYF

d_gene: .
abundance: .
j_gene: TRBJ2-1
v_gene: TRBV5-1
CDR3nt: TGCGCCAGCAGCTTGGTGGTTAACAATGAGCAGTTCTTC
CDR3aa: CASSLVVNNEQFF

d_gene: .
abundance: .
j_gene: TRBJ2-7
v_gene: TRBV28
CDR3nt: TGTGCCAGCAGTTCCGGGGCCGCGAGCTCCTACGAGCAGTACTTC
CDR3aa: CASSSGAASSYEQYF

d_gene: .
abundance: few
j_gene: TRBJ2-7
v_gene: TRBV5-1
CDR3nt: TGCGCCAGCAGCAAGGGACCCGGGGGCTTCTACGAGCAGTACTTC
CDR3aa: CASSKGPGGFYEQYF

d_gene: .
abundance: .
j_gene: TRBJ2-1
v_gene: TRBV7-2
CDR3nt: TGTGCCAGCAGCCCAGCTTGGGGTGGCTCCTACAATGAGCAGTTCTTC
CDR3aa: CASSPAWGGSYNEQFF

d_gene: .
abundance: .
j_gene: TRBJ1-5
v_gene: TRBV5-1
CDR3nt: TGCGCCAGCAGCCCGATGGGAGGTGTTCGTCAGCCCCAGCATTTT
CDR3aa: CASSPMGGVRQPQHF

d_gene: .
abundance: many
j_gene: TRBJ2-2
v_gene: TRBV7-2
CDR3nt: TGTGCCAGCAGCCGATATCTGGACGCCGGGGAGCTGTTTTTT
CDR3aa: CASSRYLDAGELFF

d_gene: .
abundance: .
j_gene: TRBJ1-2
v_gene: TRBV29-1
CDR3nt: TGCAGCGTTGGAGGGGCCCTTGGCTACACCTTC
CDR3aa: CSVGGALGYTF

d_gene: TRBD1
abundance: few
j_gene: TRBJ2-3
v_gene: TRBV11-2
CDR3nt: TGTGCCAGCAGCCTCCAAGGGTCCGGGACAGGGTCGACAGATACGCAGTATTTT
CDR3aa: CASSLQGSGTGSTDTQYF

d_gene: TRBD2
abundance: many
j_gene: TRBJ2-3
v_gene: TRBV4-3
CDR3nt: TGCGCCAGCAGCCAAAGTGGACTAGCGACCGCAGATACGCAGTATTTT
CDR3aa: CASSQSGLATADTQYF

d_gene: TRBD1
abundance: many
j_gene: TRBJ1-1
v_gene: TRBV10-3
CDR3nt: TGTGCCACCAGGCACCAAACAGGGGGCGCGTTCGCTTTCTTT
CDR3aa: CATRHQTGGAFAFF

d_gene: .
abundance: .
j_gene: TRBJ1-6
v_gene: TRBV12-3/TRBV12-4
CDR3nt: TGTGCCAGCAGTCCGGACAGCGGGGGAGCATCACCCCTCCACTTT
CDR3aa: CASSPDSGGASPLHF

d_gene: TRBD2
abundance: few
j_gene: TRBJ2-5
v_gene: TRBV29-1
CDR3nt: TGCAGCGTTGATGGGACACCTGGGACTAGCGCCAATCAAGAGACCCAGTACTTC
CDR3aa: CSVDGTPGTSANQETQYF